This is a list of T cell receptor beta chains from one sample in a study of blood T cell repertoires in COVID-19. Sequenced by immunoSEQ multiplex PCR; TCRdb stores in-frame clones only, minus some. The sample has around 430,000 clones, approximately 87% seen once. Material: PBMCs or T cells enriched from blood (not recorded which). The origin of the receptors is a woman aged 45-65 years who had recovered from COVID-19. Both conserved end residues are part of each CDR3. The D gene is left open where the match is weak. A row's size may be missing; if present it is once, few, many or a size class.

D	V	size	J	CDR3	DNA
-	TRBV28	-	TRBJ1-1	CASRRAQLNTEAFF	TGTGCCAGCCGGCGTGCACAGTTGAACACTGAAGCTTTCTTT
TRBD2	TRBV3-1/TRBV3-2	-	TRBJ2-3	CASSQDLAGGPSQYF	TGTGCCAGCAGCCAAGATCTAGCGGGGGGGCCGTCGCAGTATTTT
-	TRBV4-1	once	TRBJ1-2	CASSQDREADYGYTF	TGCGCCAGCAGCCAAGATCGGGAGGCAGACTATGGCTACACCTTC
TRBD1	TRBV18	once	TRBJ1-5	CASSPTGSQPQHF	TGTGCCAGCTCACCGACAGGGAGTCAGCCCCAGCATTTT
TRBD1	TRBV12-3/TRBV12-4	-	TRBJ1-6	CASREGQVSPLHF	TGTGCCAGCAGAGAGGGACAGGTCTCACCCCTCCACTTT
TRBD2	TRBV19	-	TRBJ2-3	CASSPPGGGTDTQYF	TGTGCCAGTAGCCCCCCCGGCGGGGGTACAGATACGCAGTATTTT
-	TRBV11-2	-	TRBJ2-7	CASSLVRGASYEQYF	TGTGCCAGCAGCTTAGTTCGGGGGGCGTCCTACGAGCAGTACTTC
TRBD2	TRBV5-1	-	TRBJ2-3	CASSASGTSGGRTDTQYF	TGCGCCAGCAGCGCCTCCGGGACTAGCGGGGGTCGCACAGATACGCAGTATTTT
-	TRBV21-1	many	TRBJ1-1	CASSKVWAYTEAFF	TGTGCCAGCAGCAAAGTCTGGGCGTACACTGAAGCTTTCTTT
-	TRBV2	once	TRBJ1-6	CASSVTGSPSNSPLHF	TGTGCCAGCAGTGTTACAGGCTCTCCGTCGAATTCACCCCTCCACTTT
TRBD1	TRBV9	once	TRBJ1-2	CASSVGTGSGYTF	TGTGCCAGCAGCGTAGGGACAGGGAGTGGCTACACCTTC
-	TRBV30	-	TRBJ2-3	CAWSPAGANPTDTQYF	TGTGCCTGGAGTCCGGCGGGGGCGAATCCCACAGATACGCAGTATTTT
-	TRBV19	-	TRBJ1-1	CASRRTANNVNTEAFF	TGTGCCAGTAGGCGGACAGCCAATAACGTGAACACTGAAGCTTTCTTT
TRBD1	TRBV29-1	-	TRBJ2-7	CSVEAGGVEQYF	TGCAGCGTTGAGGCAGGGGGCGTCGAGCAGTACTTC
-	TRBV28	-	TRBJ2-2	CASSLYGVGTGELFF	TGTGCCAGCAGTTTATACGGGGTTGGCACCGGGGAGCTGTTTTTT
TRBD1	TRBV18	-	TRBJ1-2	CASSLGQGWRGYTF	TGTGCCAGCTCACTTGGACAGGGTTGGAGGGGCTACACCTTC
-	TRBV14	few	TRBJ1-2	CASSQDRGQPSRYGYTF	TGTGCCAGCAGCCAAGATCGCGGACAGCCGTCCCGCTATGGCTACACCTTC
TRBD1	TRBV14	-	TRBJ2-1	CASSQTGTVFSEQFF	TGTGCCAGCAGCCAAACCGGGACAGTCTTCAGTGAGCAGTTCTTC
-	TRBV10-1	once	TRBJ1-4	CASSLYNPRRTENNEKLFF	TGCGCCAGCAGTCTATATAACCCCCGGCGGACAGAAAATAATGAAAAACTGTTTTTT
-	TRBV6-5	-	TRBJ1-5	CASSPRHRYDQPQHF	TGTGCCAGCAGTCCCCGGCACAGGTATGATCAGCCCCAGCATTTT
TRBD2	TRBV5-1	-	TRBJ2-3	CASSLTGTRGPDTQYF	TGCGCCAGCAGCTTAACCGGGACTAGGGGCCCAGATACGCAGTATTTT
TRBD1	TRBV6-5	once	TRBJ1-5	CASSYSGDSQPQHF	TGTGCCAGCAGTTACTCTGGGGACAGTCAGCCCCAGCATTTT
-	TRBV5-1	-	TRBJ1-2	CASSSEVVGYTF	TGCGCCAGCAGCTCCGAGGTCGTTGGCTACACCTTC
-	TRBV29-1	-	TRBJ1-1	CSVERASGQYMNTEAFF	TGCAGCGTCGAAAGGGCATCAGGACAGTACATGAACACTGAAGCTTTCTTT
TRBD1	TRBV19	-	TRBJ1-2	CASSQQDRESGYTF	TGTGCCAGTAGTCAACAGGACAGGGAAAGTGGCTACACCTTC
-	TRBV30	-	TRBJ2-7	CACERGSSYEQYF	TGTGCCTGTGAACGGGGGAGCTCCTACGAGCAGTACTTC
TRBD2	TRBV3-1/TRBV3-2	once	TRBJ2-2	CASKRGGHLINTGELFF	TGTGCCAGCAAACGGGGGGGACACTTAATCAACACCGGGGAGCTGTTTTTT